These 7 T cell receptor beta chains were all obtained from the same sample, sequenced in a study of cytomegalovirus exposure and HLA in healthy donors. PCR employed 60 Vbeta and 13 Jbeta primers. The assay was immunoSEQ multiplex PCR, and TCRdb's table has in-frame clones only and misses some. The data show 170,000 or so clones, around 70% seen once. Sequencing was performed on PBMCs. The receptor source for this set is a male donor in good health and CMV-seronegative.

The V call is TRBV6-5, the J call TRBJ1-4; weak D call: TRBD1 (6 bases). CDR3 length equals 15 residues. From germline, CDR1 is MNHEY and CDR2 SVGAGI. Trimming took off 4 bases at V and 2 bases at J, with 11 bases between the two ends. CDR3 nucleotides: TGTGCCAGCAGTTTGAGGGGGTATACTAATGAAAAACTGTTTTTT. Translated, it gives CASSLRGYTNEKLFF.

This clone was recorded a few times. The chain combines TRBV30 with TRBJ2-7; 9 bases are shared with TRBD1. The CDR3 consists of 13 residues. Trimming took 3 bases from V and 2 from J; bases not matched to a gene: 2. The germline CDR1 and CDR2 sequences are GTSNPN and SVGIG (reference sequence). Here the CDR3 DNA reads TGTGCCTGGAGCGGGACAGGGCCCTACGAGCAGTACTTC. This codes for CAWSGTGPYEQYF.

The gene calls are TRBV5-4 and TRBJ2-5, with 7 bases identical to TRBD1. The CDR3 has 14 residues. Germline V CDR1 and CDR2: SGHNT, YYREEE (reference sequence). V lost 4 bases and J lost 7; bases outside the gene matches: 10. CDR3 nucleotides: TGTGCCAGCAGCCTGAGTCGGACAGGCGGGACCCAGTACTTC. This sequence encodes CASSLSRTGGTQYF.

The CDR3 coding sequence is TGTGCCAGCAGTTTCGGGGATTATTCACCCCTCCACTTT. As protein: CASSFGDYSPLHF. This chain joins TRBV27 and TRBJ1-6, with unresolved D. Trimming removed 3 bases from V and 8 bases from J, with 8 bases in between. The length of the CDR3 is 13 residues. The germline V gene encodes CDR1 MNHEY and CDR2 SMNVEV (reference sequence).

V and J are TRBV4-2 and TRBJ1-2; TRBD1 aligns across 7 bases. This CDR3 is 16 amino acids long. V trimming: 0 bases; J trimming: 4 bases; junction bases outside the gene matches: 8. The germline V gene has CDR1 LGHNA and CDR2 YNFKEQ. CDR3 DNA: TGTGCCAGCAGCCAAGATAATAGGGGGACAGTCTATGGCTACACCTTC. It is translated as CASSQDNRGTVYGYTF.

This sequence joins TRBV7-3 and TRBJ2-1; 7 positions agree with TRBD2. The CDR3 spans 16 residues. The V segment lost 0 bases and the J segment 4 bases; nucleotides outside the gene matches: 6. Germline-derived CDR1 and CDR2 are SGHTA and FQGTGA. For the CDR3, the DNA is TGTGCCAGCAGCTTAACGGGGGGGGAGGGTTACAATGAGCAGTTCTTC. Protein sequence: CASSLTGGEGYNEQFF.

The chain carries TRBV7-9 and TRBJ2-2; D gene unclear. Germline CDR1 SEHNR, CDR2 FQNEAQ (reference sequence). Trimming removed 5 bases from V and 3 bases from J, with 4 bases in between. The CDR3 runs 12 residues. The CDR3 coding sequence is TGTGCCAGCAGCCCATACACCGGGGAGCTGTTTTTT. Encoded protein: CASSPYTGELFF.